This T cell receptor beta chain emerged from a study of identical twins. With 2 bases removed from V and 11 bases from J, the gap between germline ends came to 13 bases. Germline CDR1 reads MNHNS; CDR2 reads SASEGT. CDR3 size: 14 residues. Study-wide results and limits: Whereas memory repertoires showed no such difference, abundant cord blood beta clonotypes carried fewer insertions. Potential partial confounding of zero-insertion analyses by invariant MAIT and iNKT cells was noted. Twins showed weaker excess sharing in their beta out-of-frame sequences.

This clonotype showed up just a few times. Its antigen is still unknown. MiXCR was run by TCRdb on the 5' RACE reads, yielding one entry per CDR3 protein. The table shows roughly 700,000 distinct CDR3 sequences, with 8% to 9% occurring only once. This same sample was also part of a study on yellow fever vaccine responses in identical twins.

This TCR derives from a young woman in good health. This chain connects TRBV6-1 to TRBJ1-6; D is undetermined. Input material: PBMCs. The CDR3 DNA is TGTGCCAGCAGTGAACAGACCTCGCCGGCACCCCTCCACTTT. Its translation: CASSEQTSPAPLHF.